The 6 T cell receptor beta chains below come from one sample, sequenced in a study of blood T cell repertoires in COVID-19. Sequenced by immunoSEQ multiplex PCR; TCRdb stores in-frame clones only, minus some. The table lists roughly 140,000 clones, approximately 90% of them singletons. The specimen was peripheral blood. Receptors originate from an elderly woman with acute or convalescent COVID-19.

The chain joins TRBV5-6 to TRBJ1-3; D remains ambiguous. CDR3 length equals 13 residues. Per the germline V gene, CDR1 is SGHDT and CDR2 is YYEEEE. Trimming stripped 2 bases from V and 8 bases from J, with 11 bases between. CDR3 sequence reads: CASSLYGGDTIYF. The CDR3 DNA reads TGTGCCAGCAGCTTATACGGAGGCGACACCATATATTTT.

This chain connects TRBV10-3 to TRBJ1-2, with 9 bases fitting TRBD1. Germline CDR1 ENHRY, CDR2 SYGVKD. Germline trimming cut 6 bases from V and 8 bases from J; bases unmatched to any gene: 10. This CDR3 comprises 14 residues. The CDR3 loop is CAIRKPGQGSGYTF. CDR3 DNA: TGTGCCATCAGGAAACCGGGACAGGGATCGGGCTACACCTTC.

The V gene is TRBV12-3 or TRBV12-4, the J gene TRBJ2-1, with 7 bases fitting TRBD2. The CDR3 spans 13 residues. The J segment lost 5 bases and the V segment lost 4 bases, leaving 2 bases of the junction unmatched. CDR3 bases: TGTGCCAGCAGTTCACTAGCGAACAATGAGCAGTTCTTC. It translates to CASSSLANNEQFF.

This chain uses TRBV4-3 with TRBJ1-4; no reliable D call. Germline V gene data show CDR1 as LGHNA and CDR2 as YSLEER. Trimming removed 4 bases from V and 0 bases from J, with 12 bases in between. The CDR3 runs to 16 residues. Here the CDR3 DNA reads TGCGCCAGCAGCCCTGGGAGGATCGCAACTAATGAAAAACTGTTTTTT. This gives the protein CASSPGRIATNEKLFF.

This clone has a handful of counts. The chain couples TRBV2 to TRBJ1-2; TRBD1 aligns across 7 bases. Germline V gene lookup returns CDR1 SNHLY and CDR2 FYNNEI. The CDR3 spans 14 residues. Losses at the gene ends were 3 bases for V and 4 bases for J; bases not matched to a gene: 5. As DNA, the CDR3 is TGTGCCAGCAGTGAGAGGGGGCTAGGCTATGGCTACACCTTC. Protein: CASSERGLGYGYTF.

This chain uses TRBV6-5 with TRBJ1-1; D not certain. The germline gives CDR1 MNHEY, CDR2 SVGAGI. The CDR3 has 12 residues. V dropped 5 bases and J dropped 5 bases, with 9 bases sitting between them. CDR3 sequence: CASSPLGTEAFF. DNA of the CDR3: TGTGCCAGCAGTCCCCTCGGTACTGAAGCTTTCTTT.